The subject of this entry is one T cell receptor beta chain. Its antigen is as yet unknown. Sorting produced populations that all topped 95% purity. Between the trimmed V and J ends, which lost 1 base and 9 bases, there was a span of 14 bases. CDR1 and CDR2 from the germline V gene are LNHNV and YYDKDF (reference sequence). The CDR3 is 14 amino acids. This sample was included in a study of beta chain features in type 1 diabetes. Study-wide findings and caveats: Significant though moderate, a shortening of TCRB CDR3s appeared in all four CD4+ subsets of Type 1 diabetes patients.

Reverse transcription of all isolated RNA meant that expressed TCRB transcripts were sequenced. Sequencing was performed with immunoSEQ multiplex PCR; in TCRdb, only in-frame clones are kept and a portion is missing. The repertoire includes a few hundred thousand clones, around 13% of them detected once, and about 6.7% sits in the top ten. This chain links TRBV15 with TRBJ2-3, with D maybe TRBD2 (6 bases). This sequence was found in a man aged 25-45 years in good health. Specimen: central memory CD4+ T cells from blood. The CDR3 DNA is TGTGCCACCAGCAGAGCCGGGACTTTTGGAACGCAGTATTTT. It translates to CATSRAGTFGTQYF. Together with reference TRBV15 and TRBJ2-3, the CDR3 gives the full variable domain: DAMVIQNPRYQVTQFGKPVTLSCSQTLNHNVMYWYQQKSSQAPKLLFHYYDKDFNNEADTPDNFQSRRPNTSFCFLDIRSPGLGDTAMYLCATSRAGTFGTQYFGPGTRLTVL.